The source of this T cell receptor (beta chain) is a study of control samples from healthy donors and cancer patients. Germline CDR1 MNHNS, CDR2 SASEGT. V lost 1 base, J lost 9 bases, and 10 bases lay in between. The CDR3 sequence is 13 residues long. Data came from immunoSEQ multiplex PCR; TCRdb stores just in-frame clones and leaves some out. The table records over 50,000 clones, 88% of them present only once. This chain joins TRBV6-1 and TRBJ2-4; D is ambiguous. The clonotype was recovered from a man aged 50-60 years in good health. The specimen sequenced was blood. The CDR3 sequence is CASSEVTDGIQYF. The CDR3, as DNA: TGTGCCAGCAGTGAAGTTACAGATGGCATTCAGTACTTC.